The 21 T cell receptor beta chains below all came from one sample that was sequenced in a study of Ad26.COV2.S vaccination and SARS-CoV-2 variants. Libraries were prepared by immunoSEQ multiplex PCR; TCRdb keeps only in-frame clonotypes and omits some of them. The sample consists of roughly 300,000 clones, roughly 89% of them appearing once. Treatment in this sample: 15 to 20 received Ad26.COV2.S at low or high dose, single or two shots; five or six received placebo; per-sample allocation not given. The samples were gathered on day 63 after the first injection of vaccine or placebo. The source was peripheral blood, collected in a trial of Ad26.COV2.S vaccine versus placebo. These receptors were obtained from a person aged 18-60 years who received the Ad26.COV2.S COVID-19 vaccine or a placebo.

The J gene is TRBJ1-1, the V gene TRBV6-5; maybe TRBD1 (5 bases). CDR3 length: 14 residues. V dropped 10 bases and J dropped 0 bases, with 15 bases sitting between them. Germline CDR1 MNHEY, CDR2 SVGAGI. CDR3: CATRAGGLNTEAFF. The CDR3 DNA follows: TGTGCCACCAGGGCGGGGGGATTGAACACTGAAGCTTTCTTT.

This chain links TRBV4-1 with TRBJ1-2; no firm D call. The CDR3 is made up of 14 amino acids. The V gene's germline CDR1 is MGHRA and CDR2 YSYEKL. Trimming cost V 0 bases and J 4 bases, with 9 bases left between them. The chain's CDR3 is CASSQDSFPYGYTF. The CDR3 DNA follows: TGCGCCAGCAGCCAAGACAGCTTTCCCTATGGCTACACCTTC.

The rearrangement joins TRBV11-1 to TRBJ2-1; 8 bases match TRBD2. CDR1 SGHAT and CDR2 FQDESV come from the germline V gene (reference sequence). Trimming cost V 5 bases and J 7 bases; bases outside gene matches: 10. The CDR3 covers 15 residues. Written as DNA, the CDR3 is TGTGCCAGCAGCGTCTCAGCGGGGGAATTTAATGAGCAGTTCTTC. Translating it yields CASSVSAGEFNEQFF.

This clone was found once. The chain recombines TRBV6-5 with TRBJ2-7; TRBD1 matches 11 bases. V shed 5 bases, J shed 7 bases, and the junction held 10 bases outside the gene matches. The CDR3 spans 15 residues. CDR1 is MNHEY, CDR2 SVGAGI, per germline. CDR3: CASSPVGDRGEEQYF. As DNA, the CDR3 is TGTGCCAGCAGTCCCGTAGGGGACAGGGGGGAAGAGCAGTACTTC.

The chain has TRBV6-5 and TRBJ2-5, with D possibly being TRBD2 (5 bases). Germline loops: CDR1 MNHEY, CDR2 SVGAGI. There are 15 residues in the CDR3. The V gene lost 6 bases and the J gene lost 5 bases, with 19 bases spanning the gap. CDR3 residues: CASRPMDGGKETQYF. Here the CDR3 DNA reads TGTGCCAGCAGACCGATGGACGGAGGAAAGGAGACCCAGTACTTC.

This CDR3 is CASSSTAPSGGAQETQYF. For the CDR3, the DNA is TGTGCCAGCAGCTCAACGGCCCCTAGCGGGGGGGCCCAAGAGACCCAGTACTTC. The chain couples TRBV13 to TRBJ2-5; 12 bases match TRBD2. This CDR3 contains 18 residues. Looked up from germline, CDR1 is PRHDT and CDR2 is FYEKMQ (reference sequence). V trimming: 4 bases; J trimming: 1 base; junction bases outside the gene matches: 10.

J is TRBJ2-7 and V is TRBV18; D might be TRBD2 (5 bases). V was pared by 6 bases and J by 0 bases, with 9 bases between. The CDR3 is 13 amino acids. Germline values: CDR1 KGHSH, CDR2 LQKENI. Here the CDR3 DNA reads TGTGCCAGCTCCCTGGGGAGCTCCTACGAGCAGTACTTC. Translation gives CASSLGSSYEQYF.

The CDR3 bases are TGCAGTGCTAGTCGGACTAGCAGGGAGACCCAGTACTTC. This sequence encodes CSASRTSRETQYF. The chain uses TRBV20-1 and TRBJ2-5; 8 bases agree with TRBD2. V trimming: 3 bases; J trimming: 5 bases; junction bases outside the gene matches: 5. The CDR3 has 13 amino acids. From germline, CDR1 is DFQATT and CDR2 SNEGSKA (reference sequence).

This chain links TRBV6-4 with TRBJ2-7, with 11 bases matching TRBD2. The germline gives CDR1 MRHNA, CDR2 SNTAGT. The CDR3 is 15 amino acids. With 5 bases clipped from V and 6 bases from J, the junction kept 9 bases outside the gene matches. The DNA for the CDR3 is TGTGCCAGCAGTCCAGAGACTAGCGGGATTGGCGAGCAGTACTTC. Translated: CASSPETSGIGEQYF.

J is TRBJ2-1 and V is TRBV7-8, with 7 bases fitting TRBD1. Germline lookup yields CDR1 SGHVS and CDR2 FQNEAQ. V dropped 5 bases and J dropped 5; count of bases not matched to a gene: 15. There are 17 residues in the CDR3. CDR3 residues: CASSHRRLTGTHNEQFF. In nucleotides, the CDR3 is TGTGCCAGCAGCCACCGGAGATTGACAGGGACCCACAATGAGCAGTTCTTC. The full variable domain, with the rest looked up from reference TRBV7-8 and TRBJ2-1, is GAGVSQSPRYKVAKRGQDVALRCDPISGHVSLFWYQQALGQGPEFLTYFQNEAQLDKSGLPSDRFFAERPEGSVSTLKIQRTQQEDSAVYLCASSHRRLTGTHNEQFFGPGTRLTVL.

The chain couples TRBV7-2 to TRBJ2-3; D is possibly TRBD2 (6 bases). The CDR3 totals 16 residues. With 2 bases removed from V and 2 bases from J, the gap between germline ends came to 14 bases. CDR1 and CDR2 (germline): SGHTA, FQGNSA. The CDR3 nucleotides are TGTGCCAGCAGCTTATCATCGGGACTTTCCACAGATACGCAGTATTTT. Residues: CASSLSSGLSTDTQYF.

The chain links TRBV30 to TRBJ1-1, with D perhaps TRBD1 (5 bases). Deletions cut 4 bases from V and 6 bases from J, with 9 bases between. This CDR3 contains 11 residues. Germline values: CDR1 GTSNPN, CDR2 SVGIG (reference sequence). The CDR3 sequence: CAWTGFAEAFF. CDR3 nucleotide sequence: TGTGCCTGGACAGGGTTTGCTGAAGCTTTCTTT.

This chain uses TRBV28 with TRBJ2-2; D may be TRBD2 (6 bases). Germline V gene sequence: CDR1 MDHEN, CDR2 SYDVKM. This CDR3 is 14 amino acids long. The V and J ends lost 6 bases and 6 bases respectively, with 14 bases between them. CDR3 loop: CASSRTPGAGELFF. CDR3 sequence (DNA): TGTGCCAGCAGCCGGACCCCGGGAGCCGGGGAGCTGTTTTTT.

The chain combines TRBV2 with TRBJ1-2; 10 bases fit TRBD1. The CDR3 runs 12 residues. Losses at the gene ends were 6 bases for V and 10 bases for J; bases not matched to a gene: 5. Per the germline V gene, CDR1 is SNHLY and CDR2 is FYNNEI. This CDR3 is CASSWDRGPYTF. For the CDR3, the DNA is TGTGCCAGCAGCTGGGACAGGGGCCCCTACACCTTC.

V gene TRBV6-6 combines with J gene TRBJ2-7; the D is unclear. Between the trimmed V and J ends, which lost 2 bases and 3 bases, there was a span of 8 bases. Per the germline V gene, CDR1 is MNHNY and CDR2 is SVGAGI (reference sequence). The CDR3 is 13 amino acids. In DNA form, the CDR3 reads TGTGCCAGCAGTTACGGAAGGGTCTACGAGCAGTACTTC. The encoded protein is CASSYGRVYEQYF.

The chain recombines TRBV2 with TRBJ2-3; 13 bases fit TRBD2. Germline V gene lookup returns CDR1 SNHLY and CDR2 FYNNEI. Trimming at V came to 6 bases and at J to 2 bases, leaving 2 bases not matched to a gene. There are 15 residues in the CDR3. The CDR3: CASRGLAGVTDTQYF. CDR3 bases: TGTGCCAGCAGAGGACTAGCGGGAGTCACAGATACGCAGTATTTT.

The CDR3 loop is CASSLDSGQGGSPLHF. DNA of the CDR3: TGCGCCAGCAGCTTGGATTCGGGACAGGGGGGTTCACCCCTCCACTTT. V usage is TRBV5-1 and J usage is TRBJ1-6; 11 nucleotides agree with TRBD1. Trimming took 0 bases from V and 9 from J; bases not matched to a gene: 5. Looked up from germline, CDR1 is SGHRS and CDR2 is YFSETQ. CDR3 length equals 16 residues. Drawing the rest from reference TRBV5-1 and TRBJ1-6, the complete variable domain is KAGVTQTPRYLIKTRGQQVTLSCSPISGHRSVSWYQQTPGQGLQFLFEYFSETQRNKGNFPGRFSGRQFSNSRSEMNVSTLELGDSALYLCASSLDSGQGGSPLHFGNGTRLTVT.

V and J are TRBV9 and TRBJ2-1; 9 nucleotides agree with TRBD2. The V segment lost 0 bases and the J segment 4 bases; nucleotides outside the gene matches: 5. This CDR3 has 16 amino acids. CDR1 is SGDLS, CDR2 YYNGEE, per germline. The CDR3 region is CASSVGVAGAYNEQFF. Here the CDR3 DNA reads TGTGCCAGCAGCGTAGGCGTAGCGGGGGCGTACAATGAGCAGTTCTTC. Supplemented by reference TRBV9 and TRBJ2-1, the full variable domain reads DSGVTQTPKHLITATGQRVTLRCSPRSGDLSVYWYQQSLDQGLQFLIQYYNGEERAKGNILERFSAQQFPDLHSELNLSSLELGDSALYFCASSVGVAGAYNEQFFGPGTRLTVL.

V gene TRBV18 combines with J gene TRBJ2-3; 9 bases map to TRBD2. V was clipped by 6 bases and J by 5 bases; unmatched bases: 9. There are 15 residues in the CDR3. The germline V gene encodes CDR1 KGHSH and CDR2 LQKENI. This CDR3 reads CASSRISGRGDTQYF. The CDR3 nucleotides read TGTGCCAGCTCCCGAATTAGCGGGAGAGGAGATACGCAGTATTTT.

This clone appeared a single time. This chain uses TRBV6-6 with TRBJ1-4; no clear D gene. The germline V gene has CDR1 MNHNY and CDR2 SVGAGI (reference sequence). The V end lost 7 bases, the J end lost 0 bases, and 9 bases lay between the germline ends. The CDR3 spans 14 residues. CDR3 sequence reads: CASKGSTTNEKLFF. CDR3 nucleotides: TGTGCCAGCAAAGGGAGCACAACTAATGAAAAACTGTTTTTT.

This chain uses TRBV7-2 with TRBJ2-7; D is undetermined. In germline, CDR1 is SGHTA, CDR2 FQGNSA. V lost 3 bases, J lost 7 bases, and 10 bases lay in between. The CDR3 length is 12 residues. The CDR3 nucleotides read TGTGCCAGCAGCTTGCTAGTGGGGGAGCAGTACTTC. Translating it yields CASSLLVGEQYF.